This T cell receptor (beta chain) was observed in a study of technical replicates of blood from several donors. Sequenced by immunoSEQ multiplex PCR; TCRdb stores in-frame clones only, minus some. This table has just over 75,000 clones, 85% to 95% appearing once. Per germline, CDR1 MDHEN and CDR2 SYDVKM. J lost 4 bases, V lost 8 bases, and 13 bases had no gene match. CDR3 length equals 16 residues. The sample was T cells isolated from PBMCs. V usage is TRBV28 and J usage is TRBJ1-5, with 8 bases lining up with TRBD1. This TCR came from a human donor in good health. This CDR3 reads CASLKAQGAPNQPQHF. The CDR3 DNA is TGTGCCAGCTTAAAAGCTCAGGGGGCTCCAAATCAGCCCCAGCATTTT. The entire variable domain, with the rest obtained from reference TRBV28 and TRBJ1-5, is as follows: DVKVTQSSRYLVKRTGEKVFLECVQDMDHENMFWYRQDPGLGLRLIYFSYDVKMKEKGDIPEGYSVSREKKERFSLILESASTNQTSMYLCASLKAQGAPNQPQHFGDGTRLSIL.